This T cell receptor beta chain was sequenced for a study of blood T cell repertoires in COVID-19 (dated by TCRdb to the early 2020s). For the study in its entirety: Collaborator samples came from the United States, Italy and Spain and covered acute and convalescent phases of COVID-19. The material from the prospective study consisted of cDNA or gDNA derived from T cells, B-cell-depleted T cells, or PBMCs. Subjects who had been exposed to COVID-19, were actively infected with it, or had recovered from it provided the deeply sampled blood TCRbeta repertoires that made up the dataset. The repertoires were released in a freely available public database intended as a resource for research on the immune response to SARS-CoV-2. Samples came from the ongoing ImmuneRACE study (first 160 participants) plus 1,254 subjects from 6 global collaborators. The sample metadata nearly always contained a de-identified subject ID, COVID-19 status, age in years and sex. HLA class I and class II types, where available, came from metadata supplied by the sample provider rather than from assay-based typing.

The full study reports these points: Clinical and demographic metadata were provided uncurated, with the amount varying by source and participant.

Whole blood was collected in K2EDTA tubes by collaborating institutions according to the institutions' own protocols. Collaborator samples were shipped for TCRbeta analysis as frozen whole blood, isolated PBMCs, or DNA extracted from either sample type. Comments on this clone: Which antigen it targets is not known. The record has no base qualities; no much larger clone is one base away.

The immunoSEQ Assay, a bias-controlled multiplex PCR, was used to amplify TCRbeta CDR3 regions from genomic DNA. In the authors' own workflow: The number of nucleated cells in each sample was estimated by amplification of reference gene primers within the assay. Sequence reads were collapsed and filtered to measure the absolute abundance of every unique TCRbeta CDR3 rearrangement. Productive Simpson clonality was computed per sample as the square root of Simpson's diversity index over productive rearrangements. The clones in this table, taken by TCRdb from immuneACCESS, are in-frame only. Not every clone is retained; where verified, under half of the shortfall comes from an unresolved V gene, and the cause of the rest is unknown. The DNA gave D and trimming, while V, J and clone size come from that table. This sample lists tens of thousands of clones; approximately 90% were detected once. The ten most abundant clones make up about 2.1% of the sample.

This TCR was sampled from a man in his thirties or forties with acute or convalescent COVID-19. Sequenced sample: peripheral blood.

The CDR3 corresponds to CASSSRGRDTEAFF. The DNA reads as follows: TGTGCCAGCAGTTCGCGGGGGAGGGACACTGAAGCTTTCTTT. The rearrangement joined TRBV27 to TRBJ1-1, and TRBD1 may be the D gene, going by 5 matching bases. CDR1 and CDR2 were assigned from the germline V gene (reference sequence) as MNHEY and SMNVEV. The junction shows trimming of 4 bases on V and 3 bases on J, plus 12 bases between the germline ends. The CDR3 runs 14 amino acids, cysteine and phenylalanine included. The sequence is cut down to CDR3 DNA, 42 bases in frame from base 1.